The clone carrying this TCR beta chain appeared a few times. The antigen remains undetermined. Described time point: newly diagnosed GD, antithyroid drugs for less than 3 months. RNA extracted from PBMCs served as the sequencing template. The sample originates from a study of regulatory T cells in long-lasting Graves disease. Trimming took 4 bases from V and 1 from J, leaving 11 bases between them. The CDR3 is 14 residues long. CDR1 is SEHNR and CDR2 is FQNEAQ in the germline V gene (reference sequence). With iRepertoire HTBI primers and Arm-PCR of CDR3 regions, TCR beta libraries were built. TCRdb reprocessed the multiplex PCR reads via MiXCR and lists one record per CDR3 protein. The sample holds roughly 500,000 distinct CDR3 sequences, 13% seen once. Study outcomes and limitations: Owing to a sample size that was small, accuracy may have been reduced. Persistent patients shared 2,741 public clonotypes among themselves. Newly diagnosed patients shared fewer, at approximately 970.

These data also formed part of another study, on T cells in Graves' hyperthyroidism and ophthalmopathy. That report notes: When the TCR CDR3 underwent first-round RT-PCR, the HTBI primer set was used.

The chain recombines TRBV7-9 with TRBJ2-7, with D perhaps matching TRBD1 (5 bases). The material sequenced was peripheral blood mononuclear cells (PBMCs), taken at new diagnosis, from a patient treated with antithyroid drugs. The sequence came from a man aged 25-45 years with Graves disease. In DNA form, the CDR3 reads TGTGCCAGCAGCTCCGACAGACTGTCCTACGAGCAGTACTTC. Its translation: CASSSDRLSYEQYF.